The 21 T cell receptor beta chains listed next were all sequenced from one sample in a study of cytomegalovirus exposure and HLA in healthy donors. A multiplex PCR was run with 60 Vbeta primers and 13 Jbeta primers. Here immunoSEQ multiplex PCR was the method, and the copy in TCRdb shows in-frame clones only, minus some. The sample has under 200,000 clones. Material for sequencing was PBMCs. These receptors originate from a man aged 30 to 39 in good health and CMV-seronegative.

The V call is TRBV27, the J call TRBJ2-1; 11 bases align to TRBD2. Germline trimming cut 3 bases from V and 6 bases from J; bases unmatched to any gene: 1. In germline, CDR1 is MNHEY, CDR2 SMNVEV (reference sequence). CDR3 length: 14 amino acids. CDR3 in amino acids: CASSFSGGANEQFF. The CDR3 DNA reads TGTGCCAGCAGTTTTAGCGGGGGGGCCAATGAGCAGTTCTTC.

J is TRBJ2-3 and V is TRBV19, with TRBD1 matching 8 bases. J lost 5 bases, V lost 3 bases, and 13 bases had no gene match. This CDR3 region has 17 residues. Per the germline V gene, CDR1 is LNHDA and CDR2 is SQIVND (reference sequence). The CDR3 is CASSIMGGQGAKDTQYF. CDR3 DNA: TGTGCCAGTAGTATTATGGGGGGTCAGGGGGCCAAAGATACGCAGTATTTT. The complete variable domain, with remaining parts taken from reference TRBV19 and TRBJ2-3, reads DGGITQSPKYLFRKEGQNVTLSCEQNLNHDAMYWYRQDPGQGLRLIYYSQIVNDFQKGDIAEGYSVSREKKESFPLTVTSAQKNPTAFYLCASSIMGGQGAKDTQYFGPGTRLTVL.

CDR3 nucleotides: TGCGCCAGCAGCTTGCAGGGACACGAAAAACTGTTTTTT. This translates into CASSLQGHEKLFF. The V gene is TRBV5-1, the J gene TRBJ1-4, with D perhaps TRBD1 (6 bases). The CDR3 totals 13 residues. V was shortened by 1 base and J by 8 bases, with 9 bases between the two germline ends. Germline CDR1 and CDR2: SGHRS and YFSETQ.

The chain carries TRBV6-5 and TRBJ2-5; D unresolved. V lost 3 bases and J 5 bases, leaving 10 bases between the germline ends. CDR3 length: 13 residues. Germline CDR1 MNHEY, CDR2 SVGAGI. CDR3 bases: TGTGCCAGCAGTTATTACAGTAGGGAGACCCAGTACTTC. It is translated as CASSYYSRETQYF.

The chain joins TRBV27 to TRBJ2-2; 9 nucleotides align to TRBD1. The V gene's germline CDR1 is MNHEY and CDR2 SMNVEV (reference sequence). Unmatched junction bases numbered 8, after V lost 6 bases and J lost 6 bases. The CDR3 has 15 amino acids. Written as DNA, the CDR3 is TGTGCCAGCAGCCGAACAGGGGGCTCGGCCGGGGAGCTGTTTTTT. Translated, it gives CASSRTGGSAGELFF.

J is TRBJ2-4 and V is TRBV27; tentatively, D is TRBD1 (6 bases). CDR1 and CDR2 from the germline V gene are MNHEY and SMNVEV (reference sequence). The CDR3 has 15 residues. Between the trimmed V and J ends, which lost 1 base and 5 bases, there was a span of 12 bases. This CDR3 is CASSLFGDNENIQYF. Written as DNA, the CDR3 is TGTGCCAGCAGTTTATTTGGGGACAATGAAAACATTCAGTACTTC.

The chain joins TRBV6-5 to TRBJ1-1; TRBD1 might be the D (5 bases). This CDR3 is built from 14 residues. The germline CDR1 and CDR2 sequences are MNHEY and SVGAGI. The V end lost 2 bases, the J end lost 5 bases, and 12 bases lay between the germline ends. Here the CDR3 DNA reads TGTGCCAGCAGTTACGGGGCAGGGATGACTGAAGCTTTCTTT. Its translation is CASSYGAGMTEAFF.

The chain is built from TRBV19 and TRBJ1-2, with D perhaps TRBD1 (5 bases). CDR1 and CDR2 from the germline V gene are LNHDA and SQIVND (reference sequence). Trimming cost V 6 bases and J 4 bases, with 18 bases left between them. The CDR3 is 15 amino acids. The CDR3 DNA follows: TGTGCCAGTAGCATGGACAACCGATTCGGCTATGGCTACACCTTC. It encodes CASSMDNRFGYGYTF.

The chain combines TRBV2 with TRBJ2-7; 10 nucleotides line up with TRBD1. This CDR3 has 16 amino acids. Trimming took 4 bases from V and 0 from J; bases not matched to a gene: 6. Germline V gene lookup returns CDR1 SNHLY and CDR2 FYNNEI. Here the CDR3 reads CASSVPRTGGSYEQYF. The CDR3, as DNA: TGTGCCAGCAGTGTCCCTCGGACAGGGGGCTCCTACGAGCAGTACTTC.

The J gene is TRBJ1-1, the V gene TRBV28; D is unclear. Germline CDR1 reads MDHEN; CDR2 reads SYDVKM. CDR3 length: 14 amino acids. With 4 bases removed from V and 4 bases from J, the gap between germline ends came to 13 bases. DNA for the CDR3: TGTGCCAGCAGTTCCGGAGGCGGCGGCACTGAAGCTTTCTTT. It specifies CASSSGGGGTEAFF.

The chain couples TRBV19 to TRBJ2-7; D remains ambiguous. Between the trimmed V and J ends, which lost 3 bases and 8 bases, there was a span of 11 bases. Per the germline V gene, CDR1 is LNHDA and CDR2 is SQIVND (reference sequence). CDR3 length equals 12 residues. CDR3: CASSISPAKQYF. In DNA, the CDR3 is TGTGCCAGTAGTATTTCACCTGCTAAGCAGTACTTC.

The chain has TRBV30 and TRBJ2-7, with TRBD2 as a possible D gene (6 bases). In germline, CDR1 is GTSNPN, CDR2 SVGIG (reference sequence). This CDR3 has 12 residues. V gave up 2 bases and J gave up 7 bases, with 12 bases separating them. The CDR3 region has the DNA TGTGCCTGGAGTAGGGACTCCCAGGAGCAGTACTTC. Its protein product is CAWSRDSQEQYF.

The chain employs TRBV19 and TRBJ2-7, with D tentatively TRBD2 (6 bases). The germline CDR1 and CDR2 sequences are LNHDA and SQIVND (reference sequence). CDR3 length: 15 amino acids. V lost 1 base, J lost 3 bases, and 13 bases lay in between. CDR3 DNA sequence: TGTGCCAGTAGTATAGGTGGAGGGAACTACTACGAGCAGTACTTC. It specifies CASSIGGGNYYEQYF.

This chain connects TRBV6-1 to TRBJ1-5; D may be TRBD1 (5 bases). The CDR3 contains 15 residues. Trimming removed 1 base at V and 0 bases at J, with 7 bases between. From germline, CDR1 is MNHNS and CDR2 SASEGT. Here the CDR3 DNA reads TGTGCCAGCAGTGAAGGACAGCCTAGCAATCAGCCCCAGCATTTT. Translating gives CASSEGQPSNQPQHF.

CDR3: CASSSGAYEQYF. For the CDR3, the DNA is TGTGCCAGCAGTTCGGGGGCCTACGAGCAGTACTTC. The rearrangement links TRBV9 to TRBJ2-7; D possibly corresponds to TRBD2 (6 bases). This CDR3 comprises 12 residues. The V gene's germline CDR1 is SGDLS and CDR2 YYNGEE. Deletions cut 5 bases from V and 2 bases from J, with 8 bases between.

V is TRBV2 and J is TRBJ1-5; D gene ambiguous. The germline V gene has CDR1 SNHLY and CDR2 FYNNEI. The CDR3 length is 15 residues. Trimming removed 1 base from V and 4 bases from J, with 11 bases in between. CDR3 sequence reads: CASSEDGWSNQPQHF. The CDR3 nucleotides are TGTGCCAGCAGTGAAGATGGGTGGAGTAATCAGCCCCAGCATTTT. The variable domain in full, completed from reference TRBV2 and TRBJ1-5, reads EPEVTQTPSHQVTQMGQEVILRCVPISNHLYFYWYRQILGQKVEFLVSFYNNEISEKSEIFDDQFSVERPDGSNFTLKIRSTKLEDSAMYFCASSEDGWSNQPQHFGDGTRLSIL.

This chain uses TRBV13 with TRBJ1-2; D remains unclear. The germline V gene encodes CDR1 PRHDT and CDR2 FYEKMQ (reference sequence). Trimming shortened V by 0 bases and J by 2 bases, and 7 bases separated the two germline ends. This CDR3 region has 14 residues. In DNA, the CDR3 is TGTGCCAGCAGCTTAGGGGCTTCAAACTATGGCTACACCTTC. The encoded protein is CASSLGASNYGYTF.

The rearrangement joins TRBV4-2 to TRBJ1-1; no reliable D call. V dropped 1 base and J dropped 3 bases, with 9 bases sitting between them. Germline CDR1 is LGHNA and CDR2 is YNFKEQ. The CDR3 consists of 14 residues. CDR3 bases: TGTGCCAGCAGCCAAGCGAGGTGGGACACTGAAGCTTTCTTT. The encoded protein is CASSQARWDTEAFF.

The chain combines TRBV7-2 with TRBJ2-2; weak D call: TRBD1 (6 bases). Germline CDR1 SGHTA, CDR2 FQGNSA. The CDR3 runs 15 residues. V was pared by 3 bases and J by 2 bases, with 10 bases between. CDR3 sequence: CASSFQQGNTGELFF. CDR3 nucleotide sequence: TGTGCCAGCAGCTTTCAACAGGGTAACACCGGGGAGCTGTTTTTT.

V usage is TRBV6-1 and J usage is TRBJ2-2, with D possibly matching TRBD1 (5 bases). Trimming took off 5 bases at V and 8 bases at J, with 9 bases between the two ends. CDR1 MNHNS and CDR2 SASEGT come from the germline V gene. The CDR3 has 12 residues. The CDR3 reads CASSTTAGELFF. CDR3 nucleotide sequence: TGTGCCAGCAGTACGACAGCGGGGGAGCTGTTTTTT.

The chain employs TRBV28 and TRBJ1-5, with 8 positions matching TRBD1. J lost 4 bases, V lost 3 bases, and 8 bases had no gene match. The CDR3 is made up of 16 amino acids. Germline CDR1 MDHEN, CDR2 SYDVKM. The CDR3 region is CASSFLRDRRNQPQHF. In nucleotides, the CDR3 is TGTGCCAGCAGTTTCCTCCGGGACAGGCGGAATCAGCCCCAGCATTTT.